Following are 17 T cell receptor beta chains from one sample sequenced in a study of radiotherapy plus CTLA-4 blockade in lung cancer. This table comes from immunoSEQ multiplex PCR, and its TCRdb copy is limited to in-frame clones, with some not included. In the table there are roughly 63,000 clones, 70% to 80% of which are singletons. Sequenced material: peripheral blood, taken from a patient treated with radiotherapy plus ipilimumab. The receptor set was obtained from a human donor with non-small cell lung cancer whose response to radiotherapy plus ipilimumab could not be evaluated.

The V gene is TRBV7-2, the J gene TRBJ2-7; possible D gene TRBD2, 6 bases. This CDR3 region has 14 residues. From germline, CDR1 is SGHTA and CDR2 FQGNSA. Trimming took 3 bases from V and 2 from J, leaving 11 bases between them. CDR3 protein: CASSFGGRAYEQYF. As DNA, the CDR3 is TGTGCCAGCAGCTTCGGAGGGAGAGCCTACGAGCAGTACTTC.

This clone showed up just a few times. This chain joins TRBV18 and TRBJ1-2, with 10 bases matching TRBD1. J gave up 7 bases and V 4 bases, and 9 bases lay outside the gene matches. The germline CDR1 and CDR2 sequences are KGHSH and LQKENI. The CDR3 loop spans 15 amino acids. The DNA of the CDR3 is TGTGCCAGCTCACTCACCGGGACAGGGGCTAGTGGCTACACCTTC. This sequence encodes CASSLTGTGASGYTF.

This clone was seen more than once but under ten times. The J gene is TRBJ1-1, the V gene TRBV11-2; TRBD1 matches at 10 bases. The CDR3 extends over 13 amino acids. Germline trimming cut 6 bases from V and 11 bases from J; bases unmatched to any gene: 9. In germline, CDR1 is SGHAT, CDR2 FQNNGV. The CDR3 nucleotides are TGTGCCAGCAGGGCGGGACAGGGGAACTGGGCTTTCTTT. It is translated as CASRAGQGNWAFF.

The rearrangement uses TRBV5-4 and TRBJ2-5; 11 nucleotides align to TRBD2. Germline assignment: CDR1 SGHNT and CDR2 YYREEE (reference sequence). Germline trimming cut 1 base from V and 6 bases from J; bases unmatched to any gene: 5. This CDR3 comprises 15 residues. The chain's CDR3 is CASSLRLAGGKTQYF. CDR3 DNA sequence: TGTGCCAGCAGCTTGAGGCTAGCGGGGGGTAAGACCCAGTACTTC. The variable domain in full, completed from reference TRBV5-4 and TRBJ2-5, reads ETGVTQSPTHLIKTRGQQVTLRCSSQSGHNTVSWYQQALGQGPQFIFQYYREEENGRGNFPPRFSGLQFPNYSSELNVNALELDDSALYLCASSLRLAGGKTQYFGPGTRLLVL.

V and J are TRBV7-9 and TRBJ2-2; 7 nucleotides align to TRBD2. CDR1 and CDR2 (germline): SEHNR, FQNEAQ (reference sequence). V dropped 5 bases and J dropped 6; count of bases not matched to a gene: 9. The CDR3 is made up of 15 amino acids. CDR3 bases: TGTGCCAGCAGCCTCCTAGCGGCGTTGGCCGGGGAGCTGTTTTTT. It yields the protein CASSLLAALAGELFF.

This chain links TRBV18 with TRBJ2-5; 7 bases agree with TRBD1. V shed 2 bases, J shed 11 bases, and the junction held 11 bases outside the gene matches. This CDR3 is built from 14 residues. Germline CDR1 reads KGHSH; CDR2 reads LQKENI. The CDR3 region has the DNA TGTGCCAGCTCACCAACGGGACAGTTTAGAGAGCAGTACTTC. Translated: CASSPTGQFREQYF.

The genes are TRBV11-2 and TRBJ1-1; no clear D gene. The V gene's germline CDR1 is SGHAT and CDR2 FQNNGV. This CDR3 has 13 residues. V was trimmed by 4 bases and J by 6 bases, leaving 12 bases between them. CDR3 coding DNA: TGTGCCAGCAGCTCCTCTACCCTCGCTGAAGCTTTCTTT. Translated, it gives CASSSSTLAEAFF.

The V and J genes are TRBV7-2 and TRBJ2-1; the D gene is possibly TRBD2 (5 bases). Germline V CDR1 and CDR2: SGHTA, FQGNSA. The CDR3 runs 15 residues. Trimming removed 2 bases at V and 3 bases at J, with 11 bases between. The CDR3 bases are TGTGCCAGCAGCTTATTTCAGCGGAGCTACAATGAGCAGTTCTTC. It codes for CASSLFQRSYNEQFF. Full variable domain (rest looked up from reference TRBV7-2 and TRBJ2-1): GAGVSQSPSNKVTEKGKDVELRCDPISGHTALYWYRQSLGQGLEFLIYFQGNSAPDKSGLPSDRFSAERTGGSVSTLTIQRTQQEDSAVYLCASSLFQRSYNEQFFGPGTRLTVL.

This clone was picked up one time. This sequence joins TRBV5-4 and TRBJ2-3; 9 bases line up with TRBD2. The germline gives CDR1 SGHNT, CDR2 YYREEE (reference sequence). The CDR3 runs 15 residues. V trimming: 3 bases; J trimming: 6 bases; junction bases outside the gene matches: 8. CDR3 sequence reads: CASSSGLASSDTQYF. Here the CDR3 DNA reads TGTGCCAGCAGCTCCGGACTAGCGTCTAGTGATACGCAGTATTTT. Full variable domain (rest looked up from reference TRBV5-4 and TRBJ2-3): ETGVTQSPTHLIKTRGQQVTLRCSSQSGHNTVSWYQQALGQGPQFIFQYYREEENGRGNFPPRFSGLQFPNYSSELNVNALELDDSALYLCASSSGLASSDTQYFGPGTRLTVL.

For the CDR3, the DNA is TGTGCCAGCAGCTTAGGGGGGGATAGGGAGCAGTTCTTC. It yields the protein CASSLGGDREQFF. The chain has TRBV5-6 and TRBJ2-1, with D possibly being TRBD2 (7 bases). V gave up 2 bases and J gave up 10 bases, with 13 bases separating them. The CDR3 extends over 13 amino acids. Per the germline V gene, CDR1 is SGHDT and CDR2 is YYEEEE.

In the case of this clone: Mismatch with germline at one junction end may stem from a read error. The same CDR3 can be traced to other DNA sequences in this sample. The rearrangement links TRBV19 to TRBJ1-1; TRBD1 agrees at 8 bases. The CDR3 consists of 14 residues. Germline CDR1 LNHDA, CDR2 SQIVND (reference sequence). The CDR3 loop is CASSRQGLNTEAFF. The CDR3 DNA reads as TGTGCCAGTAGCCGACAGGGGCTGAACACTGAGGCTTTCTTT.

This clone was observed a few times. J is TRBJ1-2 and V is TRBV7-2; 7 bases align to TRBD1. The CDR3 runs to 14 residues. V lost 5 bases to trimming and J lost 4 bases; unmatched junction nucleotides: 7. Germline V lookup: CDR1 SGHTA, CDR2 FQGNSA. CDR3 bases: TGTGCCAGCAGCCCAGGGGGGACAGTCTATGGCTACACCTTC. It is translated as CASSPGGTVYGYTF.

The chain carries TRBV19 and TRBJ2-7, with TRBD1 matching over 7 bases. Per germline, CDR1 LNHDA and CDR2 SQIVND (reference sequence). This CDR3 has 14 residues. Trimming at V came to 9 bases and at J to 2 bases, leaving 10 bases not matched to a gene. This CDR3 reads CASAHGTEAYEQYF. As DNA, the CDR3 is TGTGCCAGCGCACACGGGACAGAAGCCTACGAGCAGTACTTC.

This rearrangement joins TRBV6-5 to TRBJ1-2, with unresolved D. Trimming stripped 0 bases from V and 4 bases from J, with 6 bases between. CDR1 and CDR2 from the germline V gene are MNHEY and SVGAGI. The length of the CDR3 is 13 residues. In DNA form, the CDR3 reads TGTGCCAGCAGTTACTCTCAGGTCTATGGCTACACCTTC. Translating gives CASSYSQVYGYTF.

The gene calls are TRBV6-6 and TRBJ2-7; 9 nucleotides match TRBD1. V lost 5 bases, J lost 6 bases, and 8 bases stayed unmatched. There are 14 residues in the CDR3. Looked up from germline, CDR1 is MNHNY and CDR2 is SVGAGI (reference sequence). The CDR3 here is CASSPTGQGSEQYF. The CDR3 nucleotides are TGTGCCAGCAGTCCAACGGGACAGGGTTCCGAGCAGTACTTC.

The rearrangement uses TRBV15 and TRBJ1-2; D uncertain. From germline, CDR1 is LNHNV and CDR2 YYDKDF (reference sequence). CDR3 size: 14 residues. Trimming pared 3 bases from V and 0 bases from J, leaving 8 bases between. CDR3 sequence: CATSSATANYGYTF. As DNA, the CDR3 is TGTGCCACCAGCAGTGCTACAGCTAACTATGGCTACACCTTC.

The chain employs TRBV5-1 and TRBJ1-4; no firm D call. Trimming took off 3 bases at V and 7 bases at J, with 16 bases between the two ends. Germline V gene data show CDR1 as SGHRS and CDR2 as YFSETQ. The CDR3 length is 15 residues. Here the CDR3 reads CASSWEPQSREKLFF. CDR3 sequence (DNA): TGCGCCAGCAGCTGGGAGCCCCAGAGTCGTGAAAAACTGTTTTTT.